The clone carrying this T cell receptor beta chain has a handful of counts. Antigen specificity is unknown. The entry originates in a study of beta chain features in type 1 diabetes. Study conclusions and caveats: Researchers report that Type 1 diabetes patients had moderately but significantly shorter TCRB CDR3s across all four CD4+ subsets. The study found fewer insertions and more deletions at VDJ junctions in type 1 diabetes patients. The naive, central memory and Treg TCRB repertoires showed an apparent similarity that was greater among patients than among healthy donors. Any HLA-type effect on TCRB rearrangement remained unresolved here.

What was sequenced were expressed TCRB transcripts, since all of the isolated RNA had been reverse transcribed. Approximately 3.5 million reads was the average for naive, central memory and regulatory T cell samples. Generated by immunoSEQ multiplex PCR, the TCRdb table keeps only in-frame clones and is missing some. The repertoire holds 230,000 or so clones, with roughly 16% as singletons. Per germline, CDR1 SQVTM and CDR2 ANQGSEA. This CDR3 comprises 19 residues. J lost 1 base, V lost 6 bases, and 18 bases had no gene match. Material: naive CD4+ T cells from blood. The gene calls are TRBV29-1 and TRBJ2-3; TRBD1 matches 11 bases. This receptor was obtained from a man aged 25 to 40 with type 1 diabetes. This CDR3 is CSVPALGQGVEWGTDTQYF. The CDR3 nucleotides are TGCAGCGTCCCCGCCCTGGGACAGGGGGTCGAGTGGGGCACAGATACGCAGTATTTT.